This entry is about one T cell receptor beta chain. What it binds is not known. The data belong to a study of T-cell reconstitution after alpha-beta-depleted transplantation in children. Findings and caveats of the study: At around two months after transplant, the alpha-beta T cells were reportedly derived from several hundred expanded clones that came from non-depleted graft cells. For some patients, TCRbeta diversity was high at day 60 because of recipient T cells and thymic progenitors that survived.

The TCRbeta library incorporated unique molecular identifiers. TCRdb re-called the PCR reads with MiXCR, one entry per CDR3 protein. The sample yields roughly 790,000 distinct CDR3 sequences, about 16% seen once. This CDR3 is built from 18 residues. Germline values: CDR1 SGHAT, CDR2 FQDESV (reference sequence). The junction had 13 bases not matched to a gene; V was cut back by 7 bases and J by 2 bases. The sequence was obtained from a male patient younger than 18 who had a stem cell transplant for acute lymphoblastic leukemia, so the T cells may come from the graft donor. The sample in question was PBMCs, mostly from graft donor cells, obtained 360 days after TCRalphabeta/CD19-depleted stem cell transplant. This rearrangement joins TRBV11-1 to TRBJ2-3; TRBD1 agrees at 12 bases. CDR3 sequence: CASTGQGAMAGYTDTQYF. CDR3 in DNA: TGTGCCAGCACGGGACAGGGGGCGATGGCGGGGTACACAGATACGCAGTATTTT.